Only a few counts were recorded for the clone carrying this TCR beta chain. What it binds is not known. Study-wide results and caveats: Whole repertoires were not studied in the larger cohort, only one V-J beta rearrangement. The TCR gene usage of tumor memory CD4+ T cells clustered together with blood and lymph node memory CD4+ cells and with lymph node naive CD4+ cells.

TCRdb redid the calling of the 5' RACE reads with MiXCR, one entry per CDR3 protein. The sample lists 55,000 or so distinct CDR3 sequences, 20% to 25% occurring once. After removal of 7 bases from V and 9 bases from J, the junction contained 9 bases not matched to a gene. Germline V CDR1 and CDR2: LNHDA, SQIVND (reference sequence). The CDR3 runs 14 residues. The sorted Tregs were CD4+CD25+CD127-/low cells. The sample taken for sequencing was tumor-infiltrating Tregs sorted from the breast tumor. The receptor was isolated from a female donor with breast cancer. V and J are TRBV19 and TRBJ2-1; 10 bases map to TRBD2. In nucleotides, the CDR3 is TGTGCCAGTACCCCAGCGGGAGGGCCGGGTGAGCAGTTCTTC. Translating it yields CASTPAGGPGEQFF.